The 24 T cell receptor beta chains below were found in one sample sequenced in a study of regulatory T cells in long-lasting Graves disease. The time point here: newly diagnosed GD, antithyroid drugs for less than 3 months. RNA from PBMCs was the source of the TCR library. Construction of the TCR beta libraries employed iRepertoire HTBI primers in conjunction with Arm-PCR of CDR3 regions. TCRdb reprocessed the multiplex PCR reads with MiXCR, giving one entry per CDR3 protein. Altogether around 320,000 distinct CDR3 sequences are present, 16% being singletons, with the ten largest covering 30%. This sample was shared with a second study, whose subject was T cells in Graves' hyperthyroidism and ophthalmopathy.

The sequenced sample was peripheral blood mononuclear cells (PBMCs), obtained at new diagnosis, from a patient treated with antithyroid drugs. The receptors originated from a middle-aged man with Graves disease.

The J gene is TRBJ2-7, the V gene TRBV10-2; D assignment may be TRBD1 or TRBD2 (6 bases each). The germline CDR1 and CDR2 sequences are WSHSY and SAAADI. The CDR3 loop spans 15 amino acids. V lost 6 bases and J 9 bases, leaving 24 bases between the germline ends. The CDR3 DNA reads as TGCGCCAGCAGGTCAAGGGGGACTTCACTAGGCGGGCAGTACTTC. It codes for CASRSRGTSLGGQYF.

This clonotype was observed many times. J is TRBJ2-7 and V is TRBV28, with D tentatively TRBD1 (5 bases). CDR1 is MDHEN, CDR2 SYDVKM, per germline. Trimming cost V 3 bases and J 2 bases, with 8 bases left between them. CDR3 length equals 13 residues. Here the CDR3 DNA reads TGTGCCAGCAGTTTCCACAGGACCTACGAGCAGTACTTC. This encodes CASSFHRTYEQYF. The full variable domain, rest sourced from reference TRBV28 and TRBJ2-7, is DVKVTQSSRYLVKRTGEKVFLECVQDMDHENMFWYRQDPGLGLRLIYFSYDVKMKEKGDIPEGYSVSREKKERFSLILESASTNQTSMYLCASSFHRTYEQYFGPGTRLTVT.

The DNA for the CDR3 is TGCAGTCCCGTGGTAACAGGGAGGTATATGGCTGAAGCTTTCTTT. Its translation is CSPVVTGRYMAEAFF. V usage is TRBV20-1 and J usage is TRBJ1-1; D might be TRBD1 (6 bases). The germline gives CDR1 DFQATT, CDR2 SNEGSKA (reference sequence). V was pared by 8 bases and J by 6 bases, with 25 bases between. The CDR3 spans 15 residues.

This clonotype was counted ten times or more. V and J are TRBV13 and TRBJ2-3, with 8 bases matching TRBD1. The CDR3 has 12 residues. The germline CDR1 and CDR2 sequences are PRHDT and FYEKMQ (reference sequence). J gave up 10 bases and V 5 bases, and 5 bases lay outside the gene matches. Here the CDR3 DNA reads TGTGCCAGCAGCCTCGACAGGGGCCCGCAGTATTTT. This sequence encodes CASSLDRGPQYF.

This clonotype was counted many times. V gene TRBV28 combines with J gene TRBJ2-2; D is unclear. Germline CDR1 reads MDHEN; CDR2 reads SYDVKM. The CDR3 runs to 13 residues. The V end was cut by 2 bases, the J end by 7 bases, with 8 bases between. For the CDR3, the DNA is TGTGCCAGCAGTTTAGACCTTTTCGGGGAGCTGTTTTTT. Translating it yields CASSLDLFGELFF.

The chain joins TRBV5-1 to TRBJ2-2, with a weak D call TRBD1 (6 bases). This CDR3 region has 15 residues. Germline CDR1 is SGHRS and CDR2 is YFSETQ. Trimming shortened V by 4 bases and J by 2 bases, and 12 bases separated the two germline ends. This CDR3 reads CASSTGTLNTGELFF. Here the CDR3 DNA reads TGCGCCAGCAGCACCGGGACACTAAACACCGGGGAGCTGTTTTTT.

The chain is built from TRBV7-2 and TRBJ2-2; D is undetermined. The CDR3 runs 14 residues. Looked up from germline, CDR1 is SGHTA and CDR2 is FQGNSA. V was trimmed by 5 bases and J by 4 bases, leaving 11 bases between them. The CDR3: CASSLGFFTGELFF. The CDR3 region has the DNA TGTGCCAGCAGCCTGGGTTTTTTCACCGGGGAGCTGTTTTTT.

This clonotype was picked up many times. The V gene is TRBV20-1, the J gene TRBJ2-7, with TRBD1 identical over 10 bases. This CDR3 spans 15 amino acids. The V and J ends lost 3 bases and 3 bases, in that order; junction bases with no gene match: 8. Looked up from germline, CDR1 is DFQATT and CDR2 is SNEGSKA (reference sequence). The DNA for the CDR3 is TGCAGTGCTAGCCCGGGACAGGGGTTTCACTACGAGCAGTACTTC. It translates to CSASPGQGFHYEQYF.

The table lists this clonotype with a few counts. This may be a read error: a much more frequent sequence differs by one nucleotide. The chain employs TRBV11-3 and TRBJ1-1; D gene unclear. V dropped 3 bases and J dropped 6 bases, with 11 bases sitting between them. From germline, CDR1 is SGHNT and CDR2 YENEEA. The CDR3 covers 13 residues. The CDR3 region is CASSLQVGAEAFF. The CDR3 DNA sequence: TGTGCCAGCAGCTTGCAGGTTGGAGCTGAAGCTTTCTTT.

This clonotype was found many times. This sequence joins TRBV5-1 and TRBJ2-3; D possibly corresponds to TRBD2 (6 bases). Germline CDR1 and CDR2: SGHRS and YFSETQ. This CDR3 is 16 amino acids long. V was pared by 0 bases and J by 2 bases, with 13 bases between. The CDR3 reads CASSLAYGGATDTQYF. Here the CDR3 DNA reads TGCGCCAGCAGCTTGGCTTACGGGGGTGCCACAGATACGCAGTATTTT.

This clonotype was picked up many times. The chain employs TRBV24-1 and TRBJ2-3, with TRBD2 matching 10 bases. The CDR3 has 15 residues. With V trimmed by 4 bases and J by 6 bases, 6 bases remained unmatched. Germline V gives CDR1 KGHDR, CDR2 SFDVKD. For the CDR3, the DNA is TGTGCCACCAGTGACCCGGGACTAGCGAGGGATACGCAGTATTTT. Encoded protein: CATSDPGLARDTQYF.

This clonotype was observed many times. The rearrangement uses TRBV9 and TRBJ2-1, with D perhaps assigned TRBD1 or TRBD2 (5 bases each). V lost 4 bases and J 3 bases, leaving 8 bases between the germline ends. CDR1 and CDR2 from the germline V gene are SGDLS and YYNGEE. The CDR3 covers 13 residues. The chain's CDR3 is CASSRDHYNEQFF. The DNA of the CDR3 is TGTGCCAGCAGCCGGGACCACTACAATGAGCAGTTCTTC. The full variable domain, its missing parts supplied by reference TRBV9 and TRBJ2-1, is DSGVTQTPKHLITATGQRVTLRCSPRSGDLSVYWYQQSLDQGLQFLIQYYNGEERAKGNILERFSAQQFPDLHSELNLSSLELGDSALYFCASSRDHYNEQFFGPGTRLTVL.

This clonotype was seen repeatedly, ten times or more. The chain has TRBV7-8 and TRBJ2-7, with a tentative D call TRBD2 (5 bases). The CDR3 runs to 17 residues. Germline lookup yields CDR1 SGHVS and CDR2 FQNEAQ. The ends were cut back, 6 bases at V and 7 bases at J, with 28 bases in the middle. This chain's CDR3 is CASRPYLGRLSVGEQYF. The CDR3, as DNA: TGTGCCAGCAGGCCCTACTTAGGGAGACTCTCAGTCGGAGAGCAGTACTTC. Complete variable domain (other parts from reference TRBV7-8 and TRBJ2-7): GAGVSQSPRYKVAKRGQDVALRCDPISGHVSLFWYQQALGQGPEFLTYFQNEAQLDKSGLPSDRFFAERPEGSVSTLKIQRTQQEDSAVYLCASRPYLGRLSVGEQYFGPGTRLTVT.

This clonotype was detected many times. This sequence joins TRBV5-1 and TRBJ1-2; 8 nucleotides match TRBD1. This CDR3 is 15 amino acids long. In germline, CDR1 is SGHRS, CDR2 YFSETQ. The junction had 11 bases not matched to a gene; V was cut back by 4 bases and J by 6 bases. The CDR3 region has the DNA TGCGCCAGCAGCCCCGGACAGGGCGGGGTGCATGGCTACACCTTC. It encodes CASSPGQGGVHGYTF.

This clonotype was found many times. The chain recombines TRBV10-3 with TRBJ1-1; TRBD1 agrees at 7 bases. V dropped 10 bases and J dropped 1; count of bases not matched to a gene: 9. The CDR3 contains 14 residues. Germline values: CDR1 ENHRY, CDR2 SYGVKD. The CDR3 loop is CATLEGQKNTEAFF. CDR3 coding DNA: TGTGCCACCTTAGAGGGACAGAAGAACACTGAAGCTTTCTTT.

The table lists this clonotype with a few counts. The CDR3 DNA reads as TGCGCCAGCAGCTTGGAACCGCGGGGGGCCTCCGAGCAGTACTTC. This sequence encodes CASSLEPRGASEQYF. The rearrangement joins TRBV5-1 to TRBJ2-7; 8 bases agree with TRBD2. The CDR3 spans 15 residues. Germline CDR1 and CDR2: SGHRS and YFSETQ. With 0 bases clipped from V and 6 bases from J, the junction kept 8 bases outside the gene matches. Full variable domain (remainder filled in from reference TRBV5-1 and TRBJ2-7): KAGVTQTPRYLIKTRGQQVTLSCSPISGHRSVSWYQQTPGQGLQFLFEYFSETQRNKGNFPGRFSGRQFSNSRSEMNVSTLELGDSALYLCASSLEPRGASEQYFGPGTRLTVT.

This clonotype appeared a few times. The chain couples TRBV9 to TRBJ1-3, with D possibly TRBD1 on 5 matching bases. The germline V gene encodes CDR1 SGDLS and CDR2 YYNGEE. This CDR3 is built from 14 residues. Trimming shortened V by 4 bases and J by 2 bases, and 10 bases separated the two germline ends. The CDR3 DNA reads TGTGCCAGCAGCACCTTGACAGCTGGAAACACCATATATTTT. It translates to CASSTLTAGNTIYF.

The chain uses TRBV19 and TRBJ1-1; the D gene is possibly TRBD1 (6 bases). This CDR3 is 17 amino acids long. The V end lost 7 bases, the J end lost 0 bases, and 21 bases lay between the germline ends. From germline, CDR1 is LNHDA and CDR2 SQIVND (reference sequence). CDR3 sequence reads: CASTGPRRDMVNTEAFF. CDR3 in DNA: TGTGCCAGTACGGGACCCCGGAGGGACATGGTGAACACTGAAGCTTTCTTT.

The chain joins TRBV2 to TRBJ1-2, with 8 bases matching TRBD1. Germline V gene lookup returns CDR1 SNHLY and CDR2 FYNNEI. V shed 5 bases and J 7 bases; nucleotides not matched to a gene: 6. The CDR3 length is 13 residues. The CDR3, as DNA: TGTGCCAGCAGTAAGGACAGGGCTTCTGGCTACACCTTC. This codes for CASSKDRASGYTF.

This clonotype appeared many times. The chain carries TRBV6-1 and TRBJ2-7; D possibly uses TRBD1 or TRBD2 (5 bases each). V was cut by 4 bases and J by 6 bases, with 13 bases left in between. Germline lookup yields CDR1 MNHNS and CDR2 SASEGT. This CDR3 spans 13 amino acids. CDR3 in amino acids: CASSVRGLVEQYF. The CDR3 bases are TGTGCCAGCAGTGTCCGGGGCCTTGTCGAGCAGTACTTC.

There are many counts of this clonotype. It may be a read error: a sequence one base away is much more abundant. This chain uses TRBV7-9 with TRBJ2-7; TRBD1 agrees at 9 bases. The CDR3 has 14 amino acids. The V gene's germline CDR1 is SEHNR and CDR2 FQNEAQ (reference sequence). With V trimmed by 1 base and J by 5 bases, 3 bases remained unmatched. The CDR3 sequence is CASSLGTGADEQYF. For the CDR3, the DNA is TGTGCCAGCAGCTTAGGGACAGGGGCCGACGAGCAGTACTTC.

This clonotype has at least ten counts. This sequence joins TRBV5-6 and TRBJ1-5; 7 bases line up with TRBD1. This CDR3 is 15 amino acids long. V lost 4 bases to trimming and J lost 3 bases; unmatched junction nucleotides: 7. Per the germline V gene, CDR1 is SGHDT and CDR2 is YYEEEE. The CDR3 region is CASSLWDRFNQPQHF. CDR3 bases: TGTGCCAGCAGCCTCTGGGACAGATTCAATCAGCCCCAGCATTTT. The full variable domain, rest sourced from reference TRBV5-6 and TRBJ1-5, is DAGVTQSPTHLIKTRGQQVTLRCSPKSGHDTVSWYQQALGQGPQFIFQYYEEEERQRGNFPDRFSGHQFPNYSSELNVNALLLGDSALYLCASSLWDRFNQPQHFGDGTRLSIL.

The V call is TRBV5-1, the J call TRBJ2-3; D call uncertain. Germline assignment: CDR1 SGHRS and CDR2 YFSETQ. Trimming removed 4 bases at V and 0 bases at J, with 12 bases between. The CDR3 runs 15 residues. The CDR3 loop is CASSVRSTSTDTQYF. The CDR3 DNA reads TGCGCCAGCAGCGTCAGGAGCACTAGCACAGATACGCAGTATTTT.

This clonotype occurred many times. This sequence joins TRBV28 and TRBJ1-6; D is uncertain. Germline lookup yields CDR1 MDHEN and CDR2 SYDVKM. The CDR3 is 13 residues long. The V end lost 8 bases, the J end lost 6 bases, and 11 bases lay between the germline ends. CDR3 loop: CASGLGSNSPLHF. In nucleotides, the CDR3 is TGTGCCAGCGGCTTAGGGAGTAATTCACCCCTCCACTTT.